These 8 T cell receptor beta chains originate from one sample sequenced in a study of post-analysis software for immune sequencing data. Unique molecular identifiers were built into the TCR beta cDNA libraries. MiXCR, applied by TCRdb to the PCR reads, yields one record per CDR3 protein. There are a few hundred thousand distinct CDR3 sequences in the sample; about a third occur only once, and 13% lies in the top ten. Study results and caveats: TRBV5-6, TRBV5-1 and TRBV20-1 belonged to a set of a few TRBV segments that were more frequent in patients than controls.

No antigen is known for these receptors. The sequenced material came from blood. The source of these receptors is a girl aged 5-17 years with multiple sclerosis.

The table lists this clonotype with a few counts. The gene calls are TRBV7-6 and TRBJ2-7, with 8 bases fitting TRBD1. This CDR3 region has 13 residues. Germline lookup yields CDR1 SGHVS and CDR2 FNYEAQ. The V segment lost 4 bases and the J segment 5 bases; nucleotides outside the gene matches: 4. The CDR3, as DNA: TGTGCCAGCAGCTCCTCAGGGGGCAACGAGCAGTACTTC. Amino acids: CASSSSGGNEQYF.

This sequence joins TRBV7-2 and TRBJ2-5; maybe TRBD2 (5 bases). The CDR3 extends over 14 amino acids. Trimming left V 2 bases short and J 2 bases short, with 9 bases between. Germline V gene sequence: CDR1 SGHTA, CDR2 FQGNSA. The CDR3 region has the DNA TGTGCCAGCAGCTTACTAGGACTGCAAGAGACCCAGTACTTC. Protein sequence: CASSLLGLQETQYF.

This clonotype was counted between two and nine times. This rearrangement joins TRBV29-1 to TRBJ2-1; maybe TRBD1 (7 bases). Germline-derived CDR1 and CDR2 are SQVTM and ANQGSEA. The CDR3 extends over 17 amino acids. V was trimmed by 1 base and J by 2 bases, leaving 18 bases between them. The CDR3 region is CSVEGGADREAYNEQFF. CDR3 coding DNA: TGCAGCGTTGAAGGGGGGGCCGACAGGGAAGCCTACAATGAGCAGTTCTTC.

This clonotype was recorded a few times. The junction departs from germline at one end; a sequencing error may be responsible. CDR3 region: CASSSRLAGYTF. The CDR3 coding sequence is TGTGCCAGTAGCTCCAGGTTGGCTGGCTACACCTTC. The chain employs TRBV7-2 and TRBJ1-2; D is uncertain. The CDR3 is 12 residues long. From germline, CDR1 is SGHTA and CDR2 FQGNSA.

This clonotype appeared a few times. The chain carries TRBV20-1 and TRBJ2-7; 9 nucleotides match TRBD2. Germline V gene lookup returns CDR1 DFQATT and CDR2 SNEGSKA (reference sequence). The CDR3 has 15 residues. The V segment lost 0 bases and the J segment 0 bases; nucleotides outside the gene matches: 3. The CDR3 bases are TGCAGTGCTAGAGACCCAGCGGGGGGCTCCTACGAGCAGTACTTC. Translated, it gives CSARDPAGGSYEQYF.

This clonotype was seen at least ten times. V and J are TRBV20-1 and TRBJ2-3, with D unresolved. Trimming took 5 bases from V and 1 from J, leaving 4 bases between them. The CDR3 runs 11 residues. From germline, CDR1 is DFQATT and CDR2 SNEGSKA (reference sequence). The CDR3 loop is CSASRTDTQYF. The CDR3 DNA is TGCAGTGCTTCCCGCACAGATACGCAGTATTTT.

V usage is TRBV20-1 and J usage is TRBJ2-3; 11 bases are shared with TRBD2. Trimming removed 6 bases from V and 0 bases from J; junction bases left unmatched: 5. The CDR3 runs 15 residues. CDR1 and CDR2 (germline): DFQATT, SNEGSKA (reference sequence). As DNA, the CDR3 is TGCAGTGCCACTAGCGGGGGCCCTAGCACAGATACGCAGTATTTT. It translates to CSATSGGPSTDTQYF.

CDR3 coding DNA: TGTGCCAGTAACAAACACCTCCTTCGGGACACTGAAGCTTTCTTT. It translates to CASNKHLLRDTEAFF. The V call is TRBV5-6, the J call TRBJ1-1; D is uncertain. From germline, CDR1 is SGHDT and CDR2 YYEEEE. V was cut by 8 bases and J by 3 bases, with 20 bases left in between. This CDR3 has 15 residues. The whole variable domain, filled in from reference TRBV5-6 and TRBJ1-1, reads DAGVTQSPTHLIKTRGQQVTLRCSPKSGHDTVSWYQQALGQGPQFIFQYYEEEERQRGNFPDRFSGHQFPNYSSELNVNALLLGDSALYLCASNKHLLRDTEAFFGQGTRLTVV.